These 13 T cell receptor beta chains originate from one sample sequenced in a study of cytotoxic CD8 clonotypes in ibrutinib-treated CLL. Data came from immunoSEQ multiplex PCR; TCRdb stores just in-frame clones and leaves some out. The profile shows about 140,000 clones, roughly 80% of them singletons. Specimen: PBMCs, collected after 12 months of ibrutinib treatment. Receptors were obtained from a human donor with chronic lymphocytic leukemia.

This clone was picked up a small number of times. CDR3 bases: TGTGCCAGCAGCTTAACGAGCTCCAGCGGGAGCTACGAGCAGTACTTC. Translated, it gives CASSLTSSSGSYEQYF. The chain couples TRBV7-3 to TRBJ2-7; TRBD2 matches at 8 bases. Germline values: CDR1 SGHTA, CDR2 FQGTGA. This CDR3 comprises 16 residues. Trimming took 0 bases from V and 3 from J; bases not matched to a gene: 7.

CDR3 sequence (DNA): TGTGCCAGCAGCTTCTTGGGGGGCGCCGAAGGCTACACCTTC. This gives the protein CASSFLGGAEGYTF. V is TRBV7-9 and J is TRBJ1-2, with D perhaps matching TRBD1 (6 bases). V was shortened by 3 bases and J by 8 bases, with 16 bases between the two germline ends. The germline CDR1 and CDR2 sequences are SEHNR and FQNEAQ (reference sequence). The CDR3 is made up of 14 amino acids.

The chain recombines TRBV6-5 with TRBJ2-5, with D perhaps being TRBD1 or TRBD2 (5 bases each). Germline CDR1 is MNHEY and CDR2 is SVGAGI. V lost 5 bases and J lost 5, with 18 bases in between. The CDR3 loop spans 15 amino acids. The CDR3 coding sequence is TGTGCCAGCAGTATTCGGGACCGTGTATGGGAGACCCAGTACTTC. This encodes CASSIRDRVWETQYF.

The chain recombines TRBV4-1 with TRBJ2-6, with D uncertain. V lost 7 bases and J 4 bases, leaving 14 bases between the germline ends. Germline-derived CDR1 and CDR2 are MGHRA and YSYEKL. The CDR3 totals 15 residues. CDR3 residues: CASTPHGVGANVLTF. CDR3 nucleotide sequence: TGCGCCAGCACCCCCCACGGTGTAGGGGCCAACGTCCTGACTTTC.

This clone was counted a single time. Other nucleotide sequences from this sample produce the same CDR3. The chain is built from TRBV27 and TRBJ2-5; TRBD2 matches 9 bases. CDR1 MNHEY and CDR2 SMNVEV come from the germline V gene (reference sequence). The CDR3 contains 13 residues. V lost 8 bases and J lost 4; bases outside the gene matches: 5. In nucleotides, the CDR3 is TGTGCCAGCCGCGGGACTAGCCGAGAGACCCAGTACTTC. Translated: CASRGTSRETQYF.

The chain links TRBV7-9 to TRBJ1-2; 9 nucleotides line up with TRBD1. The CDR3 consists of 14 residues. The trim removed 0 bases at V and 10 bases at J, leaving 6 bases unmatched. Germline values: CDR1 SEHNR, CDR2 FQNEAQ (reference sequence). CDR3 in DNA: TGTGCCAGCAGCTTAGCAGAGGACAGGGGTGCCTACACCTTC. Translated: CASSLAEDRGAYTF.

The chain joins TRBV19 to TRBJ1-4; 7 nucleotides agree with TRBD1. This CDR3 spans 11 amino acids. With V trimmed by 11 bases and J by 8 bases, 5 bases remained unmatched. Germline CDR1 and CDR2: LNHDA and SQIVND (reference sequence). Here the CDR3 DNA reads TGTGCCGTCGGGACAGCCGAAAAACTGTTTTTT. Translation gives CAVGTAEKLFF. Together with reference TRBV19 and TRBJ1-4, the CDR3 gives the full variable domain: DGGITQSPKYLFRKEGQNVTLSCEQNLNHDAMYWYRQDPGQGLRLIYYSQIVNDFQKGDIAEGYSVSREKKESFPLTVTSAQKNPTAFYLCAVGTAEKLFFGSGTQLSVL.

In its sample, this clone was seen a few times. The CDR3 region is CASSPVGRGNYEQYF. CDR3 bases: TGTGCCAGCTCACCAGTCGGCAGGGGCAATTACGAGCAGTACTTC. This chain connects TRBV18 to TRBJ2-7; possibly TRBD1 for D (6 bases). Looked up from germline, CDR1 is KGHSH and CDR2 is LQKENI. This CDR3 contains 15 residues. Trimming pared 2 bases from V and 4 bases from J, leaving 15 bases between.

The chain has TRBV5-5 and TRBJ2-5; possibly TRBD2 for D (6 bases). The CDR3 contains 13 residues. Germline lookup yields CDR1 SGHKS and CDR2 YYEKEE (reference sequence). V was pared by 6 bases and J by 5 bases, with 14 bases between. The CDR3 loop reads CASTILAMETQYF. The CDR3, as DNA: TGTGCCAGCACCATCCTAGCGATGGAGACCCAGTACTTC.

The rearrangement links TRBV7-6 to TRBJ2-1; 7 nucleotides align to TRBD2. Germline V gives CDR1 SGHVS, CDR2 FNYEAQ. The V segment lost 4 bases and the J segment 4 bases; nucleotides outside the gene matches: 7. There are 15 residues in the CDR3. CDR3 loop: CASSSIGGGYNEQFF. Written as DNA, the CDR3 is TGTGCCAGCAGCTCAATTGGGGGGGGTTACAATGAGCAGTTCTTC.

As for this clone: This sample includes further DNA sequences coding for the same CDR3. This rearrangement joins TRBV28 to TRBJ2-6; no firm D call. The CDR3 length is 13 residues. Germline-derived CDR1 and CDR2 are MDHEN and SYDVKM. V dropped 2 bases and J dropped 3 bases, with 2 bases sitting between them. The CDR3 DNA reads as TGTGCCAGCAGTTTAGGTGGGGCCAACGTCCTGACTTTC. Translation gives CASSLGGANVLTF.

This chain connects TRBV14 to TRBJ2-7; 7 nucleotides line up with TRBD2. The germline V gene has CDR1 SGHDN and CDR2 FVKESK. Unmatched junction bases numbered 5, after V lost 1 base and J lost 2 bases. The CDR3 length is 15 residues. The CDR3 bases are TGTGCCAGCAGCCAAGCCGGGAGGCCCACCTACGAGCAGTACTTC. This gives the protein CASSQAGRPTYEQYF.

The chain couples TRBV10-3 to TRBJ2-1; TRBD2 agrees at 8 bases. The ends lost 0 bases at V and 0 bases at J; junction bases unmatched: 10. The CDR3 is 19 amino acids. Germline assignment: CDR1 ENHRY and CDR2 SYGVKD. The chain's CDR3 is CAISESEVQRGGSYNEQFF. The CDR3 DNA follows: TGTGCCATCAGTGAGTCGGAGGTTCAACGGGGGGGCTCCTACAATGAGCAGTTCTTC.